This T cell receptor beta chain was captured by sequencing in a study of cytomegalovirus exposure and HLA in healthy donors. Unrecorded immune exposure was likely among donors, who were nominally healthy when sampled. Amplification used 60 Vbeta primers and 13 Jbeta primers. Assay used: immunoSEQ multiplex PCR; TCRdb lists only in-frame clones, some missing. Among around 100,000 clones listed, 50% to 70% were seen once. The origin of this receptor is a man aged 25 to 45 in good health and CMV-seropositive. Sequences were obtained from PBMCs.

CDR3 in amino acids: CAWSSRDRRAFF. CDR3 sequence (DNA): TGTGCCTGGAGTTCTCGGGACAGACGAGCTTTCTTT. The chain couples TRBV30 to TRBJ1-1; 7 bases match TRBD1. The CDR3 sequence is 12 residues long. V was clipped by 2 bases and J by 10 bases; unmatched bases: 7. Germline CDR1 reads GTSNPN; CDR2 reads SVGIG (reference sequence).